This is a list of T cell receptor beta chains from one sample in a study of CD8 T cells in Susac syndrome. One entry per CDR3 protein results from TCRdb running MiXCR on the immunoSEQ multiplex PCR reads. The sample lists more than 200,000 distinct CDR3 sequences, over 85% occurring once. Sequencing was carried out using CD4+ T cells from PBMCs. The receptors stem from a human donor with multiple sclerosis. Both conserved end residues are trimmed from each CDR3. Each record gives: CDR3 protein, J gene, clone size, V gene. Clone size is not always given. Where it is, it says once, few, many or a class for expanded clones.

CDR3: ASSFQGAREKLF; J: TRBJ1-4; size: few; V: TRBV7-9
CDR3: SVVVGNHEQF; J: TRBJ2-1; size: once; V: TRBV29-1
CDR3: ASSLAGGPQETQY; J: TRBJ2-5; size: -; V: TRBV12-3/TRBV12-4
CDR3: AWSTGAESGNTIY; J: TRBJ1-3; size: -; V: TRBV30
CDR3: ASSQSPGGNQPQH; J: TRBJ1-5; size: -; V: TRBV3-1
CDR3: ASSFRGLPYGYT; J: TRBJ1-2; size: -; V: TRBV7-9
CDR3: AIRRQGDTGELF; J: TRBJ2-2; size: once; V: TRBV10-3
CDR3: ASSSPGQLYGYT; J: TRBJ1-2; size: -; V: TRBV5-4
CDR3: ASSVDAPVDRGTEAF; J: TRBJ1-1; size: few; V: TRBV9
CDR3: ASSPGRGVSSYNEQF; J: TRBJ2-1; size: -; V: TRBV6-2/TRBV6-3
CDR3: ASSLKPRQVAYNEQF; J: TRBJ2-1; size: -; V: TRBV6-5
CDR3: ASSPGTGGYTEAF; J: TRBJ1-1; size: -; V: TRBV12-3/TRBV12-4
CDR3: SVAAGQTKAF; J: TRBJ1-1; size: -; V: TRBV20-1
CDR3: ASTMTGTGNTIY; J: TRBJ1-3; size: -; V: TRBV19
CDR3: ASSFSNSPLH; J: TRBJ1-6; size: few; V: TRBV7-9
CDR3: SVGRAGTEAF; J: TRBJ1-1; size: -; V: TRBV29-1
CDR3: ASRGQNYEQY; J: TRBJ2-7; size: -; V: TRBV6-6
CDR3: ASSRQGINQPQH; J: TRBJ1-5; size: -; V: TRBV12-3/TRBV12-4
CDR3: ASSQGGQLYNSPLH; J: TRBJ1-6; size: -; V: TRBV3-1
CDR3: ASSLVAALGETQY; J: TRBJ2-5; size: -; V: TRBV7-6
CDR3: ASSTTRTGAPDTQY; J: TRBJ2-3; size: -; V: TRBV28
CDR3: ASSPKRTSSHNEQF; J: TRBJ2-1; size: -; V: TRBV5-1
CDR3: AISDRGGSQPQH; J: TRBJ1-5; size: -; V: TRBV10-3
CDR3: ASSQDPGLETQY; J: TRBJ2-5; size: -; V: TRBV4-1
CDR3: ASGERGRTYTDTQY; J: TRBJ2-3; size: -; V: TRBV7-8
CDR3: ASSLAGGLSEKLF; J: TRBJ1-4; size: -; V: TRBV5-1
CDR3: ASSLLAGYRGETQY; J: TRBJ2-5; size: -; V: TRBV7-2
CDR3: ASSLKTASGTNNEQF; J: TRBJ2-1; size: -; V: TRBV5-1